A selection of T cell receptor beta chains follows, all from one sample in a study of tumor and adjacent non-tumor tissue in lung cancer. TCRdb processed the multiplex PCR reads anew with MiXCR; each CDR3 protein has one entry. The sample lists about 200,000 distinct CDR3 sequences; around 70% were seen once. The sample was lung tumor tissue. These receptors came from a man in his fifties or sixties with non-small cell lung cancer. Each CDR3 is given with its conserved first and last residue.

J gene	V gene	CDR3 protein
TRBJ2-7	TRBV6-1	CTSSEDYGTGSYEQYF
TRBJ2-1	TRBV6-2/TRBV6-3	CASSPQYDGPYNEQFF
TRBJ2-3	TRBV20-1	CSASCLAGNTDTQCF
TRBJ2-2	TRBV7-9	CASSPNYATGELFF
TRBJ1-1	TRBV11-2	CASSLDRPPQGEAFF
TRBJ2-1	TRBV11-3	CASSLHRGTDELFF
TRBJ2-1	TRBV4-2	CASSQEVVGTGGNEQFF
TRBJ2-1	TRBV6-5	CASSYQVPGLAGVVNEQFF
TRBJ2-3	TRBV20-1	CSARATGIDTQYF
TRBJ2-3	TRBV6-5	CASSQLGVDTQYF
TRBJ2-7	TRBV28	CASSSGAGANEQYF
TRBJ2-5	TRBV6-5	CASRDTGTAGALYF
TRBJ2-1	TRBV20-1	CSAHPGDRGQGEQFF
TRBJ2-1	TRBV4-3	CPSSNSSGKGEQFF
TRBJ2-3	TRBV20-1	CSAGLANTDTQYF
TRBJ2-5	TRBV29-1	CCIGLETQYF
TRBJ1-1	TRBV20-1	CSARHAGMITEAFF
TRBJ2-5	TRBV6-1	CASSEWGLAEKTQYF
TRBJ2-6	TRBV29-1	CSVVGTGGAGPGANVLTF
TRBJ1-5	TRBV6-1	CASSEAETGFYSNQPQHF
TRBJ2-7	TRBV5-1	CASSLVAAVYEHYF
TRBJ2-7	TRBV20-1	CSASSVKGSYEQYF
TRBJ2-7	TRBV20-1	CSAIRLVGQDEQYF
TRBJ2-5	TRBV9	CASSDWYQETQYF
TRBJ2-7	TRBV6-1	CASVEGSQTYEQYF
TRBJ1-1	TRBV11-2	CASSTNQNTEAFF
TRBJ1-1	TRBV20-1	CSISIDSSEAFF
TRBJ1-3	TRBV6-5	CASNKGGSGNTIYF
TRBJ1-4	TRBV2	CASSEDSGLFF
TRBJ1-2	TRBV20-1	CSAAAGGHGYGYTF
TRBJ1-1	TRBV20-1	CSARGDRGLNTEAFF
TRBJ1-1	TRBV5-1	CASGLEYDAAEAFF
TRBJ2-1	TRBV11-2	CASSLGRTSHNEQLF
TRBJ2-7	TRBV4-1	CASNPAAIEVWEQYF
TRBJ2-6	TRBV6-5	CISSFGTCGSGANVLTF
TRBJ2-1	TRBV20-1	CSARAADRAPNEQFF
NA	TRBV12-3/TRBV12-4	CASTPGAETYEQFF
TRBJ1-1	TRBV11-3	CANSLDGVNTEAFF
TRBJ1-3	TRBV4-1	CASRLQGASGNTIYF
TRBJ2-1	TRBV11-3	CASSMGRVIKEQFF
TRBJ2-1	TRBV10-3	CAISDPNNEQFF
TRBJ2-7	TRBV11-3	CARSLGTSGGNGQYF